Each of the 9 T cell receptor beta chains below was sequenced from the same sample in a study of blood T cell repertoires in COVID-19. Measured with immunoSEQ multiplex PCR; TCRdb has only the in-frame clones, and not every one. The profile covers approximately 300,000 clones, with about nine tenths appearing a single time and about 5% taken by the ten largest. Sequences were obtained from PBMCs or T cells enriched from blood (not recorded which). Receptors originate from a man aged 60-69 years who had recovered from COVID-19.

The chain is built from TRBV19 and TRBJ2-1; 11 nucleotides match TRBD2. The CDR3 contains 14 residues. V lost 8 bases, J lost 9 bases, and 9 bases stayed unmatched. CDR1 and CDR2 from the germline V gene are LNHDA and SQIVND (reference sequence). The CDR3 DNA sequence: TGTGCCAGTCGAATGTCTAGCGGGAGGACTGAGCAGTTCTTC. This codes for CASRMSSGRTEQFF.

The J gene is TRBJ2-1, the V gene TRBV6-2 or TRBV6-3; unclear D gene. CDR1 MNHEY and CDR2 SVGEGT come from the germline V gene. This CDR3 region has 14 residues. V was trimmed by 6 bases and J by 0 bases, leaving 9 bases between them. CDR3 in DNA: TGTGCCAGCAGCTCCCTTGTCTCCTACAATGAGCAGTTCTTC. This codes for CASSSLVSYNEQFF.

The rearrangement uses TRBV7-9 and TRBJ1-5; no definite D call. This CDR3 has 16 residues. Trimming shortened V by 0 bases and J by 3 bases, and 12 bases separated the two germline ends. Germline V CDR1 and CDR2: SEHNR, FQNEAQ (reference sequence). In nucleotides, the CDR3 is TGTGCCAGCAGCTTAGCGCTCTCGGGATACAATCAGCCCCAGCATTTT. Translated, it gives CASSLALSGYNQPQHF.

This clone was recorded only once. Other DNA sequences in this sample translate to the same CDR3. The chain recombines TRBV28 with TRBJ1-5; TRBD1 is a possible D gene (6 bases). The CDR3 runs 15 residues. Germline values: CDR1 MDHEN, CDR2 SYDVKM. Trimming removed 3 bases from V and 0 bases from J, with 9 bases in between. The CDR3 DNA reads as TGTGCCAGCAGTTTGGGGGGGCATAGCAATCAGCCCCAGCATTTT. This codes for CASSLGGHSNQPQHF.

The CDR3 bases are TGTGCCAGCAGCTCACAGGGGGCCTATGGCTACACCTTC. Its translation is CASSSQGAYGYTF. The J gene is TRBJ1-2, the V gene TRBV5-4; 9 nucleotides agree with TRBD1. The CDR3 is 13 residues long. CDR1 is SGHNT, CDR2 YYREEE, per germline (reference sequence). Unmatched junction bases numbered 1, after V lost 3 bases and J lost 4 bases.

The chain carries TRBV30 and TRBJ1-3; the match to TRBD1 covers 7 bases. V was pared by 4 bases and J by 0 bases, with 6 bases of the junction left unmatched. Germline loops: CDR1 GTSNPN, CDR2 SVGIG (reference sequence). CDR3 length: 15 amino acids. Here the CDR3 DNA reads TGTGCCTGGACTGGGACAGTCCACTCTGGAAACACCATATATTTT. The encoded protein is CAWTGTVHSGNTIYF.

The rearrangement links TRBV6-5 to TRBJ2-5; no firm D call. V gave up 0 bases and J gave up 0 bases, with 8 bases separating them. CDR1 and CDR2 from the germline V gene are MNHEY and SVGAGI. The CDR3 contains 15 residues. CDR3 coding DNA: TGTGCCAGCAGTTACTCGAAGTCAGACCAAGAGACCCAGTACTTC. It is translated as CASSYSKSDQETQYF.

The J gene is TRBJ1-2, the V gene TRBV5-1, with 7 bases lining up with TRBD1. Trimming took 2 bases from V and 5 from J; bases not matched to a gene: 12. CDR1 and CDR2 from the germline V gene are SGHRS and YFSETQ. The CDR3 has 16 amino acids. In DNA form, the CDR3 reads TGCGCCAGCAGCTTACAAACAGGGGTCCGAACATATGGCTACACCTTC. It encodes CASSLQTGVRTYGYTF.

The gene calls are TRBV5-1 and TRBJ1-4; D unresolved. Germline V gives CDR1 SGHRS, CDR2 YFSETQ. The CDR3 spans 14 residues. Trimming took 0 bases from V and 4 from J, leaving 7 bases between them. This chain's CDR3 is CASSLANSNEKLFF. DNA for the CDR3: TGCGCCAGCAGCTTGGCCAACAGTAATGAAAAACTGTTTTTT. Using reference TRBV5-1 and TRBJ1-4 for the parts outside the CDR3, the full variable domain is KAGVTQTPRYLIKTRGQQVTLSCSPISGHRSVSWYQQTPGQGLQFLFEYFSETQRNKGNFPGRFSGRQFSNSRSEMNVSTLELGDSALYLCASSLANSNEKLFFGSGTQLSVL.